In this sample, the clone carrying this T cell receptor beta chain turned up a few times. The data were obtained in a study of T-cell reconstitution after alpha-beta-depleted transplantation in children. A library of TCRbeta sequences, prepared with unique molecular identifiers, was generated. Using its own MiXCR run on the PCR reads, TCRdb lists one record per CDR3 protein. The sample carries around 670,000 distinct CDR3 sequences, under 15% recorded once. This clonotype was sampled from a girl aged 2-10 years with congenital amegakaryocytic thrombocytopenia, due to receive a stem cell transplant. The sample consisted of PBMCs, taken before TCRalphabeta/CD19-depleted stem cell transplant.

CDR3 nucleotides: TGTGCCAGCACTCAAGGGGTCGAGAGGGACTTTTTGTACGAGCAGTACTTC. It is translated as CASTQGVERDFLYEQYF. This rearrangement joins TRBV6-1 to TRBJ2-7; D is possibly TRBD2 (6 bases). Trimming took 7 bases from V and 4 from J, leaving 26 bases between them. This CDR3 has 17 residues. Germline V gives CDR1 MNHNS, CDR2 SASEGT.